This TCR beta chain is from a study of T cells in Graves' hyperthyroidism and ophthalmopathy. This clonotype has a count of ten or more. Its antigen is unknown. Amplification yielded TCR beta CDR3 regions, with RNA transcripts as the source. With the HTBI primer set, the TCR CDR3 went through a first round of RT-PCR. MiXCR, run by TCRdb on the multiplex PCR reads, gives a single entry per CDR3 protein. This table holds more than 350,000 distinct CDR3 sequences, approximately 15% found once. Uncontrolled infection, other autoimmune disease, pregnancy or lactation disqualified patients from enrolment. Based on clinical symptoms, serum thyroxine and TRAb, thyroid ultrasound and orbital computed tomography, diagnoses were reached. Study results and limitations: In the blood, most expanded thyroid clonotypes above 0.001 appeared as well.

Trimming stripped 5 bases from V and 3 bases from J, with 13 bases between. Germline V gives CDR1 LGHDT, CDR2 YNNKEL (reference sequence). CDR3 length equals 14 residues. Specimen: blood. The TCR comes from a woman aged 30 to 39 with Graves' ophthalmopathy. The rearrangement uses TRBV3-1 and TRBJ1-2, with D perhaps TRBD1 (5 bases). This CDR3 reads CASSRRDWDYGYTF. CDR3 coding DNA: TGTGCCAGCAGCAGACGGGACTGGGACTATGGCTACACCTTC.